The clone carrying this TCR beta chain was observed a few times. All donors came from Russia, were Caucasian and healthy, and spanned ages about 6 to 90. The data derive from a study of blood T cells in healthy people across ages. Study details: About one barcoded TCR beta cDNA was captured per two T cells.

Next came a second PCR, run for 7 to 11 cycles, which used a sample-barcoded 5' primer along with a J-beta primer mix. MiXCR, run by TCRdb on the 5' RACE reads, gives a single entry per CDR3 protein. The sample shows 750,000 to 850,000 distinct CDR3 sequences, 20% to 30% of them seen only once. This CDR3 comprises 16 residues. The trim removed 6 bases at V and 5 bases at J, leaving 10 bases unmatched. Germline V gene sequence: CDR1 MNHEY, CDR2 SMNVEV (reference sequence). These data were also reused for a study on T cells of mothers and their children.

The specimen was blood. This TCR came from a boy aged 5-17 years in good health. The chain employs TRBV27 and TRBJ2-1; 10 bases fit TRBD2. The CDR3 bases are TGTGCCAGCAGCGTATTAACTAGCGGGATTCACAATGAGCAGTTCTTC. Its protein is CASSVLTSGIHNEQFF.